This TCR beta chain was documented in a study of neurological immune-mediated disorders (dated 2019 in TCRdb). For the wider study: Peripheral blood TCR-beta repertoires from HTLV-I-associated myelopathy (HAM/TSP) patients, multiple sclerosis patients and healthy controls were compared by UMI-based sequencing. The 90 to 110 TCR-beta libraries covered PBMC samples along with longitudinal samples, technical triplicates, and paired sorted CD4+ and CD8+ T-cell subsets. The cohort was made up of 68 subjects, consisting of around 15 HAM/TSP patients, roughly 35 multiple sclerosis patients and roughly 20 healthy controls.

This clonotype was seen many times. The antigen this receptor binds is unknown. It has no much larger one-base neighbor in the sample; base qualities were not kept. cDNA was synthesized by template-switch 5'RACE using a primer with a 10-nucleotide random unique molecular identifier that tagged each TCR transcript. Each sequencing run produced over 180 million TCR-beta sequences covering 15-18 subjects. The RNeasy kit was used to extract total RNA. Using the KAPA Real-time Library Amplification kit, TCR-beta VDJ regions were amplified with primers for the TCR constant region and the 5'RACE anchor. A first PCR added sample indexes and Illumina adaptors, and a second PCR then raised library yield. The roughly 650 bp TCR product was size-selected on a 2% E-gel SizeSelection system after Ampure bead purification. Before pooling, library quality was checked on a Bioanalyzer, concentration was measured with Qubit, and libraries were quantified with the Kapa Library Quantification kit. An Illumina HiSeq 2500 was used to sequence the libraries paired-end at 2 x 150 bp. To increase sequence diversity, roughly 24-32% phiX was spiked into each library pool. As for the original processing: The UMI-based MiGEC pipeline processed quality-filtered reads and removed over 85% of raw TCR sequences during error correction. IMGT germline references were used for aligning VDJ genes, and each clonotype was defined as a unique CDR3 amino acid sequence together with its V-J genes. Clonal expansion, Shannon diversity and CDR3 relatedness were evaluated with VDJtools (CalcPairwiseDistances, ClusterSamples), while phylogenetic trees were built in CLCbio workbench. A clone was classed as expanded if it had 8 or more unique UMIs, a cutoff based on coefficient-of-variation modelling across technical triplicates. The raw public reads went through TCRdb reprocessing: fastp at Q25, MiXCR clone calling, in-frame beta chains kept. Under each unique CDR3 protein, matching rows form one entry showing the most common genes and DNA. The V and J calls were determined by TCRdb, not by the authors. The table for this sample lists about 59,000 distinct CDR3 sequences; roughly 13% of them were counted only once. Approximately 12% of the sample comes from the top ten.

The CDR3 goes from the cysteine to the phenylalanine over 13 residues. CDR3 DNA is the only sequence kept; it has 39 bases, read in frame from the first base. Compared with germline, V lacks 7 bases and J lacks 2 bases; bases without a gene match: 6. CDR1 and CDR2, per the germline V gene (reference sequence), are DFQATT and SNEGSKA. Study-wide findings and limitations: TCR clonal expansion was highest in HAM/TSP patients and lowest in MS patients, with MS patients falling below even healthy controls. No identical CDR3 amino acid sequences were shared among expanded clones across subjects, suggesting private TCR-beta repertoires in all groups.

Unsorted PBMC libraries were generated from 2 million PBMCs stored in RNAlater at -80 °C until RNA extraction. Peripheral blood underwent Ficoll-Hypaque density gradient centrifugation to isolate PBMCs, which were then cryopreserved in liquid nitrogen. The sequenced sample consisted of PBMCs. The sequence joins TRBV20-1 to TRBJ2-7; 9 nucleotides in the junction match TRBD2. This receptor was taken from a woman between 55 and 75 years old with HTLV-1-associated myelopathy (HAM/TSP). CDR3 sequence: CSGLAGAPYEQYF. The DNA reads as follows: TGCAGTGGGTTAGCGGGAGCTCCCTACGAGCAGTACTTC.